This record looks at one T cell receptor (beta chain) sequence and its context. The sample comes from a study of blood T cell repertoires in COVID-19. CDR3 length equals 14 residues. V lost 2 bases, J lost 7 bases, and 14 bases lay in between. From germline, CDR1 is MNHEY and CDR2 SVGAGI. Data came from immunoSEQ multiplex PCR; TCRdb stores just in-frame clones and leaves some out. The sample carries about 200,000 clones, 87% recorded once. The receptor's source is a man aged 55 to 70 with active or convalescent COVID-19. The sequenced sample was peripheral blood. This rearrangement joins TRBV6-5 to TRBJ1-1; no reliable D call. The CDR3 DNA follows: TGTGCCAGCAGTTACCGGGGAGGGTATGGTGAAGCTTTCTTT. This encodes CASSYRGGYGEAFF.